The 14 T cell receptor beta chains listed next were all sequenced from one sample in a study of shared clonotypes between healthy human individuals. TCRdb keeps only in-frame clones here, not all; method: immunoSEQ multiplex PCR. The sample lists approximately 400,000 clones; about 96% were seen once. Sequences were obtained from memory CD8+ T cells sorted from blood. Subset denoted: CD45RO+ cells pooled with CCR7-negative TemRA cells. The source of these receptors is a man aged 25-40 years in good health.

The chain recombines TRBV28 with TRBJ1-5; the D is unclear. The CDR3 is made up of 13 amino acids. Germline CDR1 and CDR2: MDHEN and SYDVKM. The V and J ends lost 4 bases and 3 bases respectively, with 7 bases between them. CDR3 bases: TGTGCCAGCAGTTACGGATACAATCAGCCCCAGCATTTT. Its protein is CASSYGYNQPQHF.

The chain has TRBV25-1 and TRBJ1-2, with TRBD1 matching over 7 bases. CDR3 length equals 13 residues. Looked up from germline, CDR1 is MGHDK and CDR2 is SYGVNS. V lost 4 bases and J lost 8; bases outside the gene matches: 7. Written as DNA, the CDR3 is TGTGCCAGCAGTGCAAAGGGGGGACAGGGCTACACCTTC. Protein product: CASSAKGGQGYTF.

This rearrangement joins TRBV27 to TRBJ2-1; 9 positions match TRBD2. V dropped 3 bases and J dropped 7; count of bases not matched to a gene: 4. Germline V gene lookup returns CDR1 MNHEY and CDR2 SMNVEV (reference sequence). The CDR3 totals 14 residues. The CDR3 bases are TGTGCCAGCAGTTTTAGCGGGAGCGCAAATGAGCAGTTCTTC. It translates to CASSFSGSANEQFF.

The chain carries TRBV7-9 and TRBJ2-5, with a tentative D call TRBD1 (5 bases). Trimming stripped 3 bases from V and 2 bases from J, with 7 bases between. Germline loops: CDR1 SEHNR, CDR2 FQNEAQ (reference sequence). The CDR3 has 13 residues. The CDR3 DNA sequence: TGTGCCAGCAGCTTCGACAGACAAGAGACCCAGTACTTC. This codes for CASSFDRQETQYF.

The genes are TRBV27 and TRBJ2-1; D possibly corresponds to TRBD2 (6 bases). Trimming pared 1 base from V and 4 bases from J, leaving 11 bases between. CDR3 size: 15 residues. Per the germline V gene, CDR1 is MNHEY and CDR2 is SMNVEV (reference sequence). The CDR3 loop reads CASSLLGGTYNEQFF. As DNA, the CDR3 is TGTGCCAGCAGTTTATTAGGCGGGACGTACAATGAGCAGTTCTTC.

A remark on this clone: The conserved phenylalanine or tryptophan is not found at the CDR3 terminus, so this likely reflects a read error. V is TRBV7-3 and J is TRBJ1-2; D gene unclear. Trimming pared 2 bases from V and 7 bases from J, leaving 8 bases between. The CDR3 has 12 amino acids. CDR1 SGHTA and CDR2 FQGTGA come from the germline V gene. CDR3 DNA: TGTGCCAGCAGCTTAGGGGATGGTGGCTACACCCTC. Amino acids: CASSLGDGGYTL.

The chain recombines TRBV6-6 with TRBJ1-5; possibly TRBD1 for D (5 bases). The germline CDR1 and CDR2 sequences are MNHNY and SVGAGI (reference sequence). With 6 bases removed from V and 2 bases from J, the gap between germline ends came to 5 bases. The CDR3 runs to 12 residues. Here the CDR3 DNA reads TGTGCCAGCAGACAGGGCAATCAGCCCCAGCATTTT. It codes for CASRQGNQPQHF.

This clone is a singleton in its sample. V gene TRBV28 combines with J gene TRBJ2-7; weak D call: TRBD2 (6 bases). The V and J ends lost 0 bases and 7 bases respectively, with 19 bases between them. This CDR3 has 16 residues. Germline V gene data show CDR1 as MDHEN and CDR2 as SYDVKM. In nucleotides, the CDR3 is TGTGCCAGCAGTTTATGGGTTAGCGGCGGGCATCTAGAGCAGTACTTC. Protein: CASSLWVSGGHLEQYF. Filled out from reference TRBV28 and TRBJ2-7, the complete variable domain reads DVKVTQSSRYLVKRTGEKVFLECVQDMDHENMFWYRQDPGLGLRLIYFSYDVKMKEKGDIPEGYSVSREKKERFSLILESASTNQTSMYLCASSLWVSGGHLEQYFGPGTRLTVT.

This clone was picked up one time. The CDR3 DNA reads as TGTGCCAGCTTAAAGGGGCCGAACACCGGGGAGCTGTTTTTT. It specifies CASLKGPNTGELFF. The chain carries TRBV2 and TRBJ2-2, with a tentative D call TRBD1 (5 bases). Per germline, CDR1 SNHLY and CDR2 FYNNEI. The CDR3 runs 14 residues. Trimming pared 8 bases from V and 0 bases from J, leaving 10 bases between.

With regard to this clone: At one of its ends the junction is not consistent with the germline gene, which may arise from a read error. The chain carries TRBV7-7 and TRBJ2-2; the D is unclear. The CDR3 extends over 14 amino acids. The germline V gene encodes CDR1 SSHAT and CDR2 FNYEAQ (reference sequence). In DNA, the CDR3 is TGTGCTAGCAGCCTAGACGTCCGCACCGGGGAGCTGTTTTTT. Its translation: CASSLDVRTGELFF.

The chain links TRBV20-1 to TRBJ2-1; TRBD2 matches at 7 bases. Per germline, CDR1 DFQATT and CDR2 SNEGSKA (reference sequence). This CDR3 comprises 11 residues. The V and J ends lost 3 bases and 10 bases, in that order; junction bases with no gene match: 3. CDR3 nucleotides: TGCAGTGCTAGTTTGCGGGGGGAGCAGTTCTTC. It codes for CSASLRGEQFF.

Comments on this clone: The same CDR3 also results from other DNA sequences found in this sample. The CDR3, as DNA: TGTGCCAGTAGTATAGGAGGTCAGCCCCAGCATTTT. Translated, it gives CASSIGGQPQHF. The V call is TRBV19, the J call TRBJ1-5; D is uncertain. CDR1 LNHDA and CDR2 SQIVND come from the germline V gene (reference sequence). V gave up 1 base and J gave up 6 bases, with 4 bases separating them. The CDR3 has 12 amino acids.

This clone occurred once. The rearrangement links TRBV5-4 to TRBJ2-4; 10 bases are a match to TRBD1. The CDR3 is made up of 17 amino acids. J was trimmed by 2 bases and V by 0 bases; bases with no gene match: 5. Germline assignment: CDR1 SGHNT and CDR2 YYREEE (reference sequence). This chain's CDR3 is CASSLVGQGLSKNIQYF. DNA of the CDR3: TGTGCCAGCAGCTTGGTGGGACAGGGGTTGTCCAAAAACATTCAGTACTTC.

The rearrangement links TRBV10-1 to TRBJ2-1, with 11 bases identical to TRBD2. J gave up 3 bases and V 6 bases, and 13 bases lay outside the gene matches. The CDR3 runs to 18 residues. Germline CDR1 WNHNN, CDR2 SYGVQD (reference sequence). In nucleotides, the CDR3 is TGCGCCAGCAGCCCCGGGACTAGCGGACTTAACTTCTACAATGAGCAGTTCTTC. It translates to CASSPGTSGLNFYNEQFF.